This TCR beta chain was observed in a study of cytomegalovirus exposure and HLA in healthy donors. Vbeta (60) and Jbeta (13) primers were used in the PCR. The assay was immunoSEQ multiplex PCR, and TCRdb's table has in-frame clones only and misses some. Of roughly 190,000 clones listed, roughly three quarters are singletons. The CDR3 contains 15 residues. Germline CDR1 and CDR2: SGDLS and YYNGEE. Trimming removed 0 bases at V and 3 bases at J, with 12 bases between. Findings and caveats of the study: HLA-A and HLA-B allele assignments for most subjects were reportedly predicted accurately using TCR beta sequences.

A note on this clone: The antigen is not known.

The receptor's source is a woman between 18 and 30 years old in good health and CMV-seronegative. The chain joins TRBV9 to TRBJ1-2, with D perhaps matching TRBD1 (5 bases). Sequences were obtained from PBMCs. The CDR3 here is CASSVDGDSDYGYTF. The CDR3 DNA reads TGTGCCAGCAGCGTAGACGGGGACTCGGACTATGGCTACACCTTC.